This is a list of T cell receptor beta chains from one sample in a study of blood T cells in healthy people across ages. Using its own MiXCR run on the 5' RACE reads, TCRdb lists one record per CDR3 protein. The repertoire consists of hundreds of thousands of distinct CDR3 sequences, with approximately 30% occurring once and the leading ten covering about 16%. Sequenced: blood. These TCRs come from a woman over 75 in good health. CDR3s leave out the opening cysteine and the closing phenylalanine or tryptophan. The order of the fields is clone size, V gene, CDR3 protein. Only some rows state a clone size, as once, few, many or a class for expanded clones.

many,TRBV5-6,ASSLGLAGQKTQY
.,TRBV5-1,ASSLTGPRPGELF
.,TRBV6-1,ASSEEFMMETQY
few,TRBV6-4,ASSPRASGGLDTQY
once,TRBV20-1,SARAHRDNHYYEQY
few,TRBV2,ASSEMRGREY
.,TRBV19,ASRPDPGGMNTEAF
.,TRBV20-1,SASGQGGSEETQY
.,TRBV11-2,ASSPGTDYATNEKLF
many,TRBV28,ASNRVWEVEQY
few,TRBV5-5,ASSLEPTMNTEAF
.,TRBV30,AWAGVAKNIQY
.,TRBV28,ASSSTGTGDNEQF
.,TRBV7-9,ASSLGSGSGEQF
many,TRBV29-1,SVEKGGDTQY
.,TRBV20-1,SAIPGGGPGTDTQY